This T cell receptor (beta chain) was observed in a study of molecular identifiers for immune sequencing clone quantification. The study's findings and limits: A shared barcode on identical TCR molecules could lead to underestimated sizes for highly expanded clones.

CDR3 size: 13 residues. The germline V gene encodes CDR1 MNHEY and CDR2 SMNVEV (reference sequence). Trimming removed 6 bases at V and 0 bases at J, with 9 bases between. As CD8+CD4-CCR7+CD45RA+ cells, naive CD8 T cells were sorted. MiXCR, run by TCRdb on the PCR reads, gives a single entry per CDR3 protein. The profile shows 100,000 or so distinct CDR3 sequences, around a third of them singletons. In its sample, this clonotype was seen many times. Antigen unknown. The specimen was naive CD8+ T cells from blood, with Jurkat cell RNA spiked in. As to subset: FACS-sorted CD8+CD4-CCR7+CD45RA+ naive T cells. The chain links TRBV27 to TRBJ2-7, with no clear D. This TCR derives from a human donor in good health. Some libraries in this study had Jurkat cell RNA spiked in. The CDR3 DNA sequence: TGTGCCAGCAGCTCCAGGTCCTCCTACGAGCAGTACTTC. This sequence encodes CASSSRSSYEQYF.